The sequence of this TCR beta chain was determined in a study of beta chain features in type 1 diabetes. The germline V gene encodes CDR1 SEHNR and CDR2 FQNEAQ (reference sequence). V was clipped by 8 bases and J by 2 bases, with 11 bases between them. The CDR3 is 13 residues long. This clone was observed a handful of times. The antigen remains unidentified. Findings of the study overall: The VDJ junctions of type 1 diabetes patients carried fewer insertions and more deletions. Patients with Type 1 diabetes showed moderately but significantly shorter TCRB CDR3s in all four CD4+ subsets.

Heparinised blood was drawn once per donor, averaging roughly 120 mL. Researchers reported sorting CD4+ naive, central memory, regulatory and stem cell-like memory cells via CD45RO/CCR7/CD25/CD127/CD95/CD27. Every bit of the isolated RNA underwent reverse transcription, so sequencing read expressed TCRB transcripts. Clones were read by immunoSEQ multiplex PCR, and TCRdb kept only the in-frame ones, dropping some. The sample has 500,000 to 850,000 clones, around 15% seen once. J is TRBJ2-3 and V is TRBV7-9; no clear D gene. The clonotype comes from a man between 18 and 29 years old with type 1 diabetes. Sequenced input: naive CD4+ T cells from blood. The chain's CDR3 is CASSAPSTDTQYF. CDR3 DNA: TGTGCCAGCTCAGCGCCGTCCACAGATACGCAGTATTTT.